The following is a T cell receptor beta chain sequence with its context. Its matching antigen is unknown. Measured with immunoSEQ multiplex PCR; TCRdb has only the in-frame clones, and not every one. The data show around 100,000 clones, about 90% seen once. These data originate in a study of graft-versus-host responses after intestinal transplantation. At the level of the study: Multivisceral, liver-intestinal, or isolated intestinal transplants were given to recipients.

CDR3 size: 12 residues. In germline, CDR1 is MNHEY, CDR2 SVGAGI. V was clipped by 7 bases and J by 10 bases, with 16 bases between them. Findings of the study overall: In recipient marrow, GvH clones were found, and some appeared first in ileum or blood. Graft-versus-host to host-versus-graft clonal ratios in allografts were high in patients with graft-donor T cell macrochimerism.

The V and J genes are TRBV6-5 and TRBJ1-1; D is undetermined. The sequence was collected from a human donor who received an intestinal transplant. The sequences come from unstimulated CD4+ T cells sorted from spleen or lymph node cells, collected before intestinal transplant. The CDR3 nucleotides read TGTGCCAGCACCCAAGGGCCCAGACCAGCTTTCTTT. Protein product: CASTQGPRPAFF.